A selection of T cell receptor beta chains follows, all from one sample in a study of shared clonotypes between healthy human individuals. Profiling relied on immunoSEQ multiplex PCR, and the TCRdb table lists in-frame clones only, not all of them. Of some 2.4 million clones listed, roughly 93% are singletons. The sample consisted of naive CD4+ T cells from PBMCs. These receptor sequences come from a man younger than 35 in good health. Some clones in this sample may be carry-over from other donors' samples. The CDR3 runs from the conserved cysteine through the conserved F or W. D genes are given only for firm matches. Rows give clone size only sometimes, using once, few, many, or a class for an expanded clone.

TGTGCCAGCAGCTCCCCCCTTCCGGGGGCAGGCTATGGCTACACCTTC	CASSSPLPGAGYGYTF	TRBJ1-2	TRBV5-4	-	-
TGTGCCAGCAGTTCAGAGGAGTATGGCTACACCTTC	CASSSEEYGYTF	TRBJ1-2	TRBV6-1	-	-
TGTGCCAGCAGTTACGTCCAGGGGAACACTGAAGCTTTCTTT	CASSYVQGNTEAFF	TRBJ1-1	TRBV6-6	-	-
TGTGCCAGCACCAACCAAGGGTTGAACACCGGGGAGCTGTTTTTT	CASTNQGLNTGELFF	TRBJ2-2	TRBV6-5	-	once
TGTGCCAGTAGTGGACGGTCCTACGAGCAGTACTTC	CASSGRSYEQYF	TRBJ2-7	TRBV19	-	once
TGTGCCACCAGCCTGGGAGAGACCCAGTACTTC	CATSLGETQYF	TRBJ2-5	TRBV15	-	-
TGTGCCAGCAGTCCAGGGGACAGGGTCACTCCTTTACATGGCTACACCTTC	CASSPGDRVTPLHGYTF	TRBJ1-2	TRBV27	TRBD1	-
TGTGCCAGCAGTTACTCAGGACAGGGGACCTACGAGCAGTACTTC	CASSYSGQGTYEQYF	TRBJ2-7	TRBV6-5	TRBD1	-
TGTGCCAGCAGCTTAGCCCTGAAAAATTCACCCCTCCACTTT	CASSLALKNSPLHF	TRBJ1-6	TRBV11-2	-	-
TGTGCCAGCAGTTCCCGACTAGCGCGAGATACGCAGTATTTT	CASSSRLARDTQYF	TRBJ2-3	TRBV27	TRBD2	-
TGCGCCAGCAGCGTGACGACAGGGGGGAGATCCTACGAGCAGTACTTC	CASSVTTGGRSYEQYF	TRBJ2-7	TRBV5-1	TRBD1	-
TGTGCCAGCAGCCCTAGACCCGGGACTGGTGCAACTAATGAAAAACTGTTTTTT	CASSPRPGTGATNEKLFF	TRBJ1-4	TRBV5-4	-	-
TGTGCCAGCAGCTTCGGAGCAGGGGAAATCAACACTGAAGCTTTCTTT	CASSFGAGEINTEAFF	TRBJ1-1	TRBV5-4	-	-
TGTGCTATGGGGGGGCGAGAGAATCAGCCCCAGCATTTT	CAMGGRENQPQHF	TRBJ1-5	TRBV28	-	once
TGTGCCAGCAGGAAGACACTAGCGGGAAGCGGCGAGCAGTACTTC	CASRKTLAGSGEQYF	TRBJ2-7	TRBV28	TRBD2	-
TGTGCCAGTAGTATAGTAGAGGAAGAGACCCAGTACTTC	CASSIVEEETQYF	TRBJ2-5	TRBV19	-	-
TGTGCCAGCAGGGGGTACAATGAGCAGTTCTTC	CASRGYNEQFF	TRBJ2-1	TRBV2	-	-
TGTGCCAGCAGTCTCACGCAGGACAGGGAAGCGGGTGAAGCTTTCTTT	CASSLTQDREAGEAFF	TRBJ1-1	TRBV9	TRBD1	-
TGCGCCAGCAGTCCGACCGGGGGAGGCTATGGCTACACCTTC	CASSPTGGGYGYTF	TRBJ1-2	TRBV5-1	-	once
TGTGCCAGCAGACGCGGGGGGCAAGAGACCCAGTACTTC	CASRRGGQETQYF	TRBJ2-5	TRBV6-5	TRBD2	-
TGTGCCATCAGTGAGTCGATGGGACAGGATCTCTATGGCTACACCTTC	CAISESMGQDLYGYTF	TRBJ1-2	TRBV10-3	TRBD1	-
TGTGCCAGTCGCCCTTGGGGGGAAGAGACCCAGTACTTC	CASRPWGEETQYF	TRBJ2-5	TRBV19	-	-
TGTGCCTGGAGCCCCGGGACAGTTGAAAAACTGTTTTTT	CAWSPGTVEKLFF	TRBJ1-4	TRBV30	TRBD1	-
TGTGCCAGCAGTTCGCAAGACACCGGGGAGCTGTTTTTT	CASSSQDTGELFF	TRBJ2-2	TRBV27	-	-
TGTGCCAGCAGCCCATCACCTAGTTCTGGGGAGACCCAGTACTTC	CASSPSPSSGETQYF	TRBJ2-5	TRBV9	-	-
TGTGCCAGTAGTATAGGCAGAACGAATTCACCCCTCCACTTT	CASSIGRTNSPLHF	TRBJ1-6	TRBV19	-	-
TGTGCCAGCATTTCCTTCGATGGTGGCGCTGCCTATGGGGAGCAGTACTTC	CASISFDGGAAYGEQYF	TRBJ2-7	TRBV28	-	-
TGTGCCAGAAGCTTGCCGACGACTGGTGGGCAGGGCACAGATACGCAGTATTTT	CARSLPTTGGQGTDTQYF	TRBJ2-3	TRBV5-3	-	-
TGTGCCAGCAGCCCTGGCAGGGAGGGGGAGCAGTTCTTC	CASSPGREGEQFF	TRBJ2-1	TRBV7-3	TRBD2	-
TGTGCCAGCAGCTTGTTCATAGAAATGAACACTGAAGCTTTCTTT	CASSLFIEMNTEAFF	TRBJ1-1	TRBV5-4	-	-
TGTGCCAGTGATTTGTGGTCTGCTGAAGCTTTCTTT	CASDLWSAEAFF	TRBJ1-1	TRBV6-1	-	-
TGTGCCAGTAGTATACACAGGGGGCGAGGCACCGGGGAGCTGTTTTTT	CASSIHRGRGTGELFF	TRBJ2-2	TRBV19	TRBD1	-
TGCAGCGTTTCCCGGGACAGGGGCGATGAGCAGTTCTTC	CSVSRDRGDEQFF	TRBJ2-1	TRBV29-1	TRBD1	-
TGCGCCAGCAGTGAGTCGACAGCCCAAGAGACCCAGTACTTC	CASSESTAQETQYF	TRBJ2-5	TRBV10-1	-	-
TGTGCCAGCAGGCGACAGGGGAACACTGAAGCTTTCTTT	CASRRQGNTEAFF	TRBJ1-1	TRBV14	TRBD1	-
TGCGCCAGCAGCCCGGCTAGCTTTTACGAGCAGTACTTC	CASSPASFYEQYF	TRBJ2-7	TRBV5-1	-	-
TGTGCCAGCAGCCTCCAAAGGGGCACCGGGGAGCTGTTTTTT	CASSLQRGTGELFF	TRBJ2-2	TRBV11-3	-	-
TGTGCCAGCAGTTTGGGGGGGGTAGGCAGAGACCTTATTGGCTACACCTTC	CASSLGGVGRDLIGYTF	TRBJ1-2	TRBV28	-	-
TGTGCCAGCAGCCTACTAGCGGGAGACCACTACGAGCAGTACTTC	CASSLLAGDHYEQYF	TRBJ2-7	TRBV11-2	TRBD2	-
TGTGCCAGCAGGAAAGCAGTCTCTGGAAACACCATATATTTT	CASRKAVSGNTIYF	TRBJ1-3	TRBV27	-	-
TGCGCCAGCAGCCGAACAGGGTTACAAGAGACCCAGTACTTC	CASSRTGLQETQYF	TRBJ2-5	TRBV5-1	-	-